This T cell receptor (beta chain) was sequenced during a study of T cells in localized non-small cell lung cancer. Study conclusions and caveats: Uninvolved nearby lung showed the greatest T cell clonality, exceeding that found in tumor.

Measured with immunoSEQ multiplex PCR; TCRdb has only the in-frame clones, and not every one. The table lists around 2,100 clones, under 25% of them singletons. A note on this clone: Antigen specificity is unknown.

Germline values: CDR1 SGHNT, CDR2 YENEEA. This CDR3 region has 16 residues. V lost 5 bases, J lost 0 bases, and 1 base stayed unmatched. The source is a female donor over 55 with stage II lung adenocarcinoma. V usage is TRBV11-3 and J usage is TRBJ2-6; 10 bases are a match to TRBD2. The sequencing here drew on lung tumor tissue, taken before any cancer treatment. The CDR3 DNA reads TGTGCCAGCAGCCGGACTAGCGGCTCTGGGGCCAACGTCCTGACTTTC. Protein sequence: CASSRTSGSGANVLTF.